This T cell receptor beta chain was recovered during a study of regulatory T cells in long-lasting Graves disease. Overall study results and limits: The work looked only at peripheral blood and did not look at thyroid tissue.

Germline V gene sequence: CDR1 MDHEN, CDR2 SYDVKM. V was cut by 7 bases and J by 5 bases, with 17 bases left in between. The CDR3 consists of 14 residues. Building of the TCR beta libraries involved iRepertoire HTBI primers and Arm-PCR of CDR3 regions. TCRdb reprocessed the multiplex PCR reads via MiXCR and lists one record per CDR3 protein. The repertoire holds a few hundred thousand distinct CDR3 sequences, about 23% seen once, with 28% in the top ten. The time point: persistent/refractory GD, antithyroid drugs over 5 years with positive TRAb. PBMC-derived RNA was used for the TCR library. This clonotype was detected ten times or more. Antigen unknown.

The clonotype originates from a woman aged 35 to 49 with Graves disease. The V call is TRBV28, the J call TRBJ1-1, with a weak D call TRBD1 (6 bases). The source material was peripheral blood mononuclear cells (PBMCs), sampled when the disease was refractory, from a patient treated with antithyroid drugs. Written as DNA, the CDR3 is TGTGCCAGCACCACTCCCCAGGGGCTAACTGAAGCTTTCTTT. It translates to CASTTPQGLTEAFF.